These 30 T cell receptor beta chains originate from one sample sequenced in a study of T cells in Graves' hyperthyroidism and ophthalmopathy. Amplified regions were TCR beta CDR3 sequences from RNA transcripts. First-round RT-PCR targeting the TCR CDR3 was performed with the HTBI primer set. Via MiXCR, TCRdb re-called the multiplex PCR reads, giving one row per CDR3 protein. The sample contains 350,000 or so distinct CDR3 sequences, around 18% of which appear only once. Sequenced material: blood. Receptor source: a woman between 40 and 50 years old with Graves' ophthalmopathy.

Many counts were recorded for this clonotype. The genes are TRBV5-1 and TRBJ1-6; 7 nucleotides match TRBD1. CDR1 SGHRS and CDR2 YFSETQ come from the germline V gene. The CDR3 loop spans 17 amino acids. V trimming: 4 bases; J trimming: 0 bases; junction bases outside the gene matches: 7. The CDR3 sequence is CASSRGTDSSYNSPLHF. DNA of the CDR3: TGCGCCAGCAGCAGGGGGACAGATAGCTCCTATAATTCACCCCTCCACTTT.

This clonotype was detected ten times or more. The chain links TRBV29-1 to TRBJ1-1; D gene unclear. Germline CDR1 reads SQVTM; CDR2 reads ANQGSEA. The CDR3 has 11 residues. Trimming removed 4 bases from V and 4 bases from J, with 7 bases in between. This CDR3 is CSVVSGTEAFF. The CDR3 DNA sequence: TGCAGCGTTGTATCCGGCACTGAAGCTTTCTTT.

This clonotype occurred many times. The chain recombines TRBV10-2 with TRBJ2-7; 8 bases map to TRBD2. Germline V gene sequence: CDR1 WSHSY, CDR2 SAAADI. The length of the CDR3 is 13 residues. The junction had 6 bases not matched to a gene; V was cut back by 6 bases and J by 5 bases. In DNA, the CDR3 is TGCGCCAGCAGCCCAGCGGGAGTGAACGAGCAGTACTTC. Translating it yields CASSPAGVNEQYF.

Ten or more counts support this clonotype. The CDR3 sequence: CASSLFGRDVGTQYF. The CDR3, as DNA: TGCGCCAGCAGCTTGTTCGGGAGGGACGTCGGGACCCAGTACTTC. The rearrangement joins TRBV5-1 to TRBJ2-5; 8 nucleotides match TRBD2. V lost 1 base, J lost 7 bases, and 9 bases stayed unmatched. CDR3 length equals 15 residues. Per the germline V gene, CDR1 is SGHRS and CDR2 is YFSETQ.

This clonotype showed up many times. The chain's CDR3 is CASSLDRGQPEYF. The CDR3 nucleotides are TGTGCCAGCAGCTTAGATCGAGGGCAGCCGGAGTACTTC. The chain employs TRBV7-2 and TRBJ2-7, with D possibly being TRBD2 (5 bases). This CDR3 is built from 13 residues. Germline loops: CDR1 SGHTA, CDR2 FQGNSA. Trimming stripped 1 base from V and 11 bases from J, with 15 bases between.

This clonotype was observed many times. V usage is TRBV3-1 and J usage is TRBJ1-3; D remains unclear. The V and J ends lost 3 bases and 2 bases respectively, with 5 bases between them. Germline CDR1 reads LGHDT; CDR2 reads YNNKEL (reference sequence). The CDR3 spans 13 residues. CDR3 in amino acids: CASSQTAGNTIYF. The CDR3 coding sequence is TGTGCCAGCAGCCAGACGGCTGGAAACACCATATATTTT.

This clonotype has a single count. The chain combines TRBV19 with TRBJ1-5; 7 bases are shared with TRBD1. The CDR3 length is 15 residues. The V segment lost 5 bases and the J segment 4 bases; nucleotides outside the gene matches: 8. Germline CDR1 reads LNHDA; CDR2 reads SQIVND (reference sequence). The CDR3 bases are TGTGCCAGTAGTTTAGCAGGGGGGATTAATCAGCCCCAGCATTTT. It yields the protein CASSLAGGINQPQHF.

The chain couples TRBV27 to TRBJ1-2; D gene uncertain. Germline loops: CDR1 MNHEY, CDR2 SMNVEV (reference sequence). The CDR3 has 13 amino acids. V lost 6 bases and J lost 3, with 11 bases in between. The CDR3 nucleotides read TGTGCCAGCAGGACGTCCCTCGACTATGGCTACACCTTC. Protein sequence: CASRTSLDYGYTF.

This clonotype was found many times. The rearrangement links TRBV12-3 or TRBV12-4 to TRBJ2-5; 8 bases agree with TRBD2. V lost 8 bases to trimming and J lost 5 bases; unmatched junction nucleotides: 10. CDR3 length: 14 residues. CDR3 loop: CASLPGGLGETQYF. CDR3 DNA: TGTGCCAGCCTCCCGGGGGGGTTAGGCGAGACCCAGTACTTC.

This clonotype appeared many times. The V gene is TRBV27, the J gene TRBJ2-7; the match to TRBD1 covers 7 bases. Germline V gene data show CDR1 as MNHEY and CDR2 as SMNVEV (reference sequence). V dropped 11 bases and J dropped 7; count of bases not matched to a gene: 23. The CDR3 is made up of 16 amino acids. The CDR3 protein is CASGLGPTLTGREQYF. The CDR3, as DNA: TGTGCCTCAGGGCTCGGGCCCACCTTGACAGGGCGAGAGCAGTACTTC.

This clonotype was recorded at least ten times. This sequence joins TRBV27 and TRBJ2-7; D is perhaps TRBD2 (5 bases). The germline V gene encodes CDR1 MNHEY and CDR2 SMNVEV (reference sequence). V gave up 5 bases and J gave up 6 bases, with 11 bases separating them. This CDR3 is 12 amino acids long. The CDR3 bases are TGTGCCAGCAGTGCCCCGAGGGCCGAGCAGTACTTC. Translated: CASSAPRAEQYF.

This chain's CDR3 is CASLSTGTYEQYF. In DNA form, the CDR3 reads TGTGCCAGTCTTTCGACCGGTACCTACGAGCAGTACTTC. The chain has TRBV28 and TRBJ2-7, with no clear D. Germline V gene sequence: CDR1 MDHEN, CDR2 SYDVKM. With 9 bases removed from V and 2 bases from J, the gap between germline ends came to 14 bases. This CDR3 is 13 amino acids long. Full variable domain (missing parts from reference TRBV28 and TRBJ2-7): DVKVTQSSRYLVKRTGEKVFLECVQDMDHENMFWYRQDPGLGLRLIYFSYDVKMKEKGDIPEGYSVSREKKERFSLILESASTNQTSMYLCASLSTGTYEQYFGPGTRLTVT.

At least ten counts were recorded for this clonotype. This rearrangement joins TRBV29-1 to TRBJ2-4; no clear D. The CDR3 is 11 amino acids. The V and J ends lost 4 bases and 8 bases respectively, with 9 bases between them. The germline V gene has CDR1 SQVTM and CDR2 ANQGSEA. The DNA for the CDR3 is TGCAGCGTTGCACAGCCGGACATTCAGTACTTC. It is translated as CSVAQPDIQYF.

The chain employs TRBV2 and TRBJ2-4; 7 bases are shared with TRBD2. Germline V gene sequence: CDR1 SNHLY, CDR2 FYNNEI. CDR3 length: 15 residues. V was clipped by 6 bases and J by 4 bases; unmatched bases: 9. This CDR3 reads CASSPGTGRKNIQYF. CDR3 DNA sequence: TGTGCCAGCAGCCCCGGGACCGGGAGGAAAAACATTCAGTACTTC.

In this sample, this clonotype turned up many times. The chain carries TRBV6-2 or TRBV6-3 and TRBJ1-1, with TRBD1 matching over 9 bases. There are 13 residues in the CDR3. Trimming removed 6 bases from V and 4 bases from J; junction bases left unmatched: 3. Per the germline V gene, CDR1 is MNHEY and CDR2 is SVGEGT. The CDR3 DNA sequence: TGTGCCAGCAGGGACAGGGGTTTCACTGAAGCTTTCTTT. It translates to CASRDRGFTEAFF.

This clonotype was detected many times. The rearrangement uses TRBV12-3 or TRBV12-4 and TRBJ2-5; D possibly matches TRBD1 or TRBD2 (5 bases each). The germline V and J ends were trimmed by 5 bases and 5 bases, with 15 bases remaining between them. The CDR3 is 14 residues long. CDR3 loop: CASSPRGVDETQYF. In DNA, the CDR3 is TGTGCCAGCAGTCCCAGAGGGGTAGACGAGACCCAGTACTTC.

There are many counts of this clonotype. The rearrangement joins TRBV19 to TRBJ2-2; TRBD1 agrees at 12 bases. Germline loops: CDR1 LNHDA, CDR2 SQIVND (reference sequence). The junction had 12 bases not matched to a gene; V was cut back by 6 bases and J by 7 bases. CDR3 length: 17 amino acids. This CDR3 reads CASSDEMGQGAVGELFF. CDR3 sequence (DNA): TGTGCCAGTAGCGACGAGATGGGACAGGGGGCTGTCGGGGAGCTGTTTTTT.

This clonotype has ten or more counts. The CDR3 DNA reads as TGTGCCAGCAGTTTAACTTGGGATGACTATGGCTACACCTTC. Protein product: CASSLTWDDYGYTF. This chain links TRBV28 with TRBJ1-2; no clear D. The CDR3 runs 14 residues. Germline assignment: CDR1 MDHEN and CDR2 SYDVKM. V was clipped by 2 bases and J by 3 bases, with 10 bases between them.

This clonotype was observed at least ten times. The chain combines TRBV7-9 with TRBJ1-1, with a weak D call TRBD1 (6 bases). The CDR3 totals 15 residues. The germline V and J ends were trimmed by 0 bases and 5 bases, with 13 bases remaining between them. Looked up from germline, CDR1 is SEHNR and CDR2 is FQNEAQ (reference sequence). CDR3 in DNA: TGTGCCAGCAGCTTAGCCACAGGGTCAGGGACTGAAGCTTTCTTT. Translating gives CASSLATGSGTEAFF.

This clonotype was recorded at least ten times. The rearrangement uses TRBV5-1 and TRBJ2-7; 8 positions agree with TRBD1. The CDR3 covers 14 residues. Per the germline V gene, CDR1 is SGHRS and CDR2 is YFSETQ. The trim removed 4 bases at V and 7 bases at J, leaving 10 bases unmatched. The CDR3 region is CASSPGQVTGEQYF. CDR3 DNA: TGCGCCAGCAGCCCGGGACAGGTCACGGGAGAGCAGTACTTC.

In this sample, this clonotype turned up many times. CDR3 nucleotide sequence: TGTGCCAGCAGTTTGTTGCACAATGAGCAGTTCTTC. Translated: CASSLLHNEQFF. This sequence joins TRBV28 and TRBJ2-1; D unresolved. Germline V gives CDR1 MDHEN, CDR2 SYDVKM. The CDR3 loop spans 12 amino acids. Trimming took 3 bases from V and 5 from J, leaving 5 bases between them.

This clonotype was counted many times. V and J are TRBV28 and TRBJ2-2; maybe TRBD1 (5 bases). This CDR3 spans 12 amino acids. The V gene lost 5 bases and the J gene lost 9 bases, with 10 bases spanning the gap. Germline V gene data show CDR1 as MDHEN and CDR2 as SYDVKM. The CDR3, as DNA: TGTGCCAGCAGTAAGGGGCCCCGGGAGCTGTTTTTT. Translation gives CASSKGPRELFF.

This clonotype was seen ten or more times. The V and J genes are TRBV25-1 and TRBJ2-7; D is uncertain. The CDR3 has 12 amino acids. Trimming took 10 bases from V and 6 from J, leaving 16 bases between them. The germline V gene encodes CDR1 MGHDK and CDR2 SYGVNS. CDR3 nucleotides: TGTGCCACCCGACTGGACCCAGGCGAGCAGTACTTC. Translated: CATRLDPGEQYF.

The chain has TRBV6-2 or TRBV6-3 and TRBJ2-2; D gene uncertain. The CDR3 sequence is 15 residues long. The V gene lost 1 base and the J gene lost 4 bases, with 10 bases spanning the gap. The germline V gene encodes CDR1 MNHEY and CDR2 SVGEGT. The CDR3 DNA reads TGTGCCAGCAGTTACTTTGGCCAGAGCACCGGGGAGCTGTTTTTT. Translating it yields CASSYFGQSTGELFF.

The table lists this clonotype with many counts. The J gene is TRBJ2-5, the V gene TRBV25-1; weak D call: TRBD2 (6 bases). The CDR3 spans 14 residues. CDR1 is MGHDK, CDR2 SYGVNS, per germline. Trimming shortened V by 8 bases and J by 2 bases, and 15 bases separated the two germline ends. CDR3 bases: TGTGCCAGCGGGGGACTGGGGTTACAAGAGACCCAGTACTTC. This codes for CASGGLGLQETQYF.

There are many counts of this clonotype. V gene TRBV27 combines with J gene TRBJ2-7; D unclear. Between the trimmed V and J ends, which lost 5 bases and 10 bases, there was a span of 18 bases. Germline loops: CDR1 MNHEY, CDR2 SMNVEV (reference sequence). The CDR3 runs 13 residues. In DNA, the CDR3 is TGTGCCAGCAGTCGTGCTTCGAACCCCCGTCAGTACTTC. As protein: CASSRASNPRQYF.

This clonotype was counted ten times or more. This rearrangement joins TRBV6-5 to TRBJ1-5; no clear D. The V and J ends lost 7 bases and 0 bases respectively, with 10 bases between them. CDR1 is MNHEY, CDR2 SVGAGI, per germline. The CDR3 has 14 residues. DNA for the CDR3: TGTGCCAGCACGCCCGAGCTTAGCAATCAGCCCCAGCATTTT. Protein product: CASTPELSNQPQHF.

The chain employs TRBV19 and TRBJ1-1, with D possibly TRBD1 on 5 matching bases. From germline, CDR1 is LNHDA and CDR2 SQIVND (reference sequence). CDR3 length: 15 amino acids. V was clipped by 6 bases and J by 2 bases, with 16 bases between them. In DNA, the CDR3 is TGTGCCAGTAGACATCAGGGTTCACCAAACACTGAAGCTTTCTTT. Translation: CASRHQGSPNTEAFF.

This clonotype was observed at least ten times. The J gene is TRBJ2-7, the V gene TRBV7-2; the match to TRBD1 covers 8 bases. Germline V gene lookup returns CDR1 SGHTA and CDR2 FQGNSA. This CDR3 is built from 14 residues. J was trimmed by 5 bases and V by 5 bases; bases with no gene match: 8. The CDR3, as DNA: TGTGCCAGCAGCCCCCGACAGGGGAGAGACGAGCAGTACTTC. Residues: CASSPRQGRDEQYF.

The rearrangement joins TRBV6-5 to TRBJ1-1; 9 nucleotides match TRBD1. The CDR3 contains 15 residues. Trimming at V came to 2 bases and at J to 2 bases, leaving 3 bases not matched to a gene. CDR1 is MNHEY and CDR2 is SVGAGI in the germline V gene. Written as DNA, the CDR3 is TGTGCCAGCAGTTACGGGACAGGGACTAACACTGAAGCTTTCTTT. It codes for CASSYGTGTNTEAFF.